Described below is a single TCR beta chain sequence and its context. Antigen unknown. Compared with germline, one end of the junction differs, possibly owing to a read error. Sample time point: pre-treatment sample, taken before nivolumab and TIL therapy. The immunoSEQ assay was v3. Method: immunoSEQ multiplex PCR; TCRdb's copy keeps in-frame clones and lacks some. The sample yields about 59,000 clones, 70% to 75% seen once. CDR3 length: 14 residues. Germline loops: CDR1 SNHLY, CDR2 FYNNEI. This entry comes from a study of TIL therapy for anti-PD-1-resistant metastatic lung cancer. The study, taken as a whole, reports: The cohort had more treatment-naive, never-smoker and oncogene-addicted patients than typical.

The source of this sequence is a person aged 25 to 80 with non-small cell lung cancer. This chain links TRBV2 with TRBJ1-5; weak D call: TRBD1 (5 bases). The sample consisted of blood, taken at baseline. The CDR3 nucleotides read TGTGCCGGCAGGGCCCTAAACAGCAATCAGCCCCAGCATTTT. Translated: CAGRALNSNQPQHF.